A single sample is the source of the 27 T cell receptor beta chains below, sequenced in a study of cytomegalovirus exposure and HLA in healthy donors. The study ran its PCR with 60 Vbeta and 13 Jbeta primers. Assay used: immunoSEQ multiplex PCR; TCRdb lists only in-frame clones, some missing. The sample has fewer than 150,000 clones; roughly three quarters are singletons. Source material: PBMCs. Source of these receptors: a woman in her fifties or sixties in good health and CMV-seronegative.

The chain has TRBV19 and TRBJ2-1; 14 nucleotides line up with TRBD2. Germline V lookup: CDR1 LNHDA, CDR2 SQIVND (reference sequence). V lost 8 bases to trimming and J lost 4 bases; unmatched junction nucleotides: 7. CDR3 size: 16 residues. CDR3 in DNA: TGTGCCAGTGACCGGACTAGCGGGGGGATATACAATGAGCAGTTCTTC. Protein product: CASDRTSGGIYNEQFF.

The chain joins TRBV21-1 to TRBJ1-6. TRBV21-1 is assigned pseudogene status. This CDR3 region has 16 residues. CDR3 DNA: TGTGCCAGCAGCCCCTCTACGGGTGGGGAGGATTCACCCCTCCACTTT. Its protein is CASSPSTGGEDSPLHF.

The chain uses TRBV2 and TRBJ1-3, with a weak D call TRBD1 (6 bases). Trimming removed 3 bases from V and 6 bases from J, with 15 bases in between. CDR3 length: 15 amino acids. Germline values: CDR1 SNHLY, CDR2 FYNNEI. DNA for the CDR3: TGTGCCAGCAGTGAGCGCAGGGGTTATGAAAACACCATATATTTT. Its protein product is CASSERRGYENTIYF.

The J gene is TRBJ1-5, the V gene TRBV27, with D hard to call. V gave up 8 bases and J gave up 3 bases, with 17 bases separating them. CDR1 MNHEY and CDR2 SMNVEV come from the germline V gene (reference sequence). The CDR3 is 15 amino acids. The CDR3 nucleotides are TGTGCCAGCGTATTTGGGGAGGAAATCAATCAGCCCCAGCATTTT. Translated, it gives CASVFGEEINQPQHF.

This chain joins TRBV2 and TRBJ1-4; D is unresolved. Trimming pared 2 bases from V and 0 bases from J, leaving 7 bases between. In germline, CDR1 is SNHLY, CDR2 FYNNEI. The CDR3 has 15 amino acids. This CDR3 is CASSETRSTNEKLFF. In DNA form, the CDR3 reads TGTGCCAGCAGTGAAACGAGATCAACTAATGAAAAACTGTTTTTT.

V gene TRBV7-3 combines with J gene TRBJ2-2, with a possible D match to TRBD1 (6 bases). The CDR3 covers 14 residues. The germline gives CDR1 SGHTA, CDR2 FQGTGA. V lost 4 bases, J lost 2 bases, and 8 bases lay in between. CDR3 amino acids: CASSWTDNTGELFF. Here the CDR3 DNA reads TGTGCCAGCAGCTGGACAGACAACACCGGGGAGCTGTTTTTT.

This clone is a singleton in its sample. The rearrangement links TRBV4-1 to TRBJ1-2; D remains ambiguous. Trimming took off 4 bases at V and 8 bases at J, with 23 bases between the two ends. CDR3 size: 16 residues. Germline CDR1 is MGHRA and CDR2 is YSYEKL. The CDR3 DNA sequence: TGCGCCAGCAGCCCCCGATCAGGCGTCCAGATAGAAGGCTACACCTTC. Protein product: CASSPRSGVQIEGYTF.

CDR3 residues: CASTPRGQVVMTDTQYF. CDR3 nucleotide sequence: TGTGCCAGCACCCCCCGCGGACAGGTCGTGATGACAGATACGCAGTATTTT. The chain has TRBV27 and TRBJ2-3; 7 bases agree with TRBD1. Per the germline V gene, CDR1 is MNHEY and CDR2 is SMNVEV (reference sequence). CDR3 length: 17 amino acids. V shed 7 bases and J 3 bases; nucleotides not matched to a gene: 16.

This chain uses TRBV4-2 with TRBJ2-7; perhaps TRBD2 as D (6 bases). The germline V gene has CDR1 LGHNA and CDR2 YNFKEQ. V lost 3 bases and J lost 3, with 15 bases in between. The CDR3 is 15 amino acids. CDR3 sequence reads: CASSHGTQEGYEQYF. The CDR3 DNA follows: TGTGCCAGCAGCCACGGGACTCAGGAGGGCTACGAGCAGTACTTC.

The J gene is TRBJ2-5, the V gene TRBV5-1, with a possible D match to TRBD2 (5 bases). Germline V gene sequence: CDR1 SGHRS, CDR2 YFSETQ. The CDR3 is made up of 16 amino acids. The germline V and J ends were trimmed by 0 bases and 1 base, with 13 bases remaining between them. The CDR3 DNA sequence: TGCGCCAGCAGCTTGGGTCGAGGGCGGGCCCAAGAGACCCAGTACTTC. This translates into CASSLGRGRAQETQYF.

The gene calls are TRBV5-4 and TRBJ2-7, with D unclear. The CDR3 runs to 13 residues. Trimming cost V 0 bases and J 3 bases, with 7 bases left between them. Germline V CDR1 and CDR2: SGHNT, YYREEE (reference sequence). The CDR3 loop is CASSLGQFYEQYF. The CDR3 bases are TGTGCCAGCAGCTTGGGGCAGTTCTACGAGCAGTACTTC.

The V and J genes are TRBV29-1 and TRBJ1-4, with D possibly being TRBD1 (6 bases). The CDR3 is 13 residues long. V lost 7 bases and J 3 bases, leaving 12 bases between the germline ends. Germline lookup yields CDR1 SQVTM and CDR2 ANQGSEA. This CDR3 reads CSARDNANEKLFF. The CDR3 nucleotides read TGCAGCGCCCGGGACAACGCTAATGAAAAACTGTTTTTT.

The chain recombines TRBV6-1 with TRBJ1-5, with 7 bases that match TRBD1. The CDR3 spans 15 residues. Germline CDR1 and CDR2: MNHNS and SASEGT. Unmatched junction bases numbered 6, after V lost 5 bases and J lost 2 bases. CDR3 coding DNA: TGTGCCAGCAGTTTAGAGACAGGGCGCAATCAGCCCCAGCATTTT. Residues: CASSLETGRNQPQHF.

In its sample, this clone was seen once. DNA of the CDR3: TGTGCCAGCAGTTTGCGGGGGGCAGATACGCAGTATTTT. Its translation: CASSLRGADTQYF. The J gene is TRBJ2-3, the V gene TRBV27, with TRBD2 matching 8 bases. Germline V gene sequence: CDR1 MNHEY, CDR2 SMNVEV (reference sequence). There are 13 residues in the CDR3. The junction had 0 bases not matched to a gene; V was cut back by 3 bases and J by 4 bases.

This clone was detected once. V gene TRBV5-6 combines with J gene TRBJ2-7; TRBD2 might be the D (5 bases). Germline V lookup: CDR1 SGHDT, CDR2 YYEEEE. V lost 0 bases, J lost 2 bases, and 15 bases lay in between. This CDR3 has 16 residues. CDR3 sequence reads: CASSLVRGRLTYEQYF. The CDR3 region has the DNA TGTGCCAGCAGCTTGGTCCGAGGGCGGCTGACCTACGAGCAGTACTTC.

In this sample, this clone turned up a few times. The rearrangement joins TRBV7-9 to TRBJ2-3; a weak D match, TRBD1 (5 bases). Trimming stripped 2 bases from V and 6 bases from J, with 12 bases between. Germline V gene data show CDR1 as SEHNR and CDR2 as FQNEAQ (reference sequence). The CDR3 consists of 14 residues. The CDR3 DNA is TGTGCCAGCAGCTTACTAGGGGCTCTGGATACGCAGTATTTT. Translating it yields CASSLLGALDTQYF.

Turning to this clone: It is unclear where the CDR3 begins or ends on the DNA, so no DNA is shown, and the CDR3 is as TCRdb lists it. The CDR3 reads CASILAPRGYTF. This rearrangement joins TRBV2 to TRBJ1-2. Looked up from germline, CDR1 is SNHLY and CDR2 is FYNNEI. The CDR3 has 12 residues if both end residues are counted.

For the CDR3, the DNA is TGCAGCGGAGAAGGGGAACGAGGCTACACCTTC. The encoded protein is CSGEGERGYTF. The V and J genes are TRBV29-1 and TRBJ1-2; D possibly corresponds to TRBD1 (5 bases). The CDR3 totals 11 residues. Trimming pared 7 bases from V and 8 bases from J, leaving 14 bases between. The V gene's germline CDR1 is SQVTM and CDR2 ANQGSEA.

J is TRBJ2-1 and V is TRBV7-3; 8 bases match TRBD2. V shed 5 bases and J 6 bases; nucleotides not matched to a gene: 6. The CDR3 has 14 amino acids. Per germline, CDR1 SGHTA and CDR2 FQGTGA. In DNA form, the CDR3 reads TGTGCCAGCAGCCATACGGGACTAGTCAATGAGCAGTTCTTC. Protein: CASSHTGLVNEQFF.

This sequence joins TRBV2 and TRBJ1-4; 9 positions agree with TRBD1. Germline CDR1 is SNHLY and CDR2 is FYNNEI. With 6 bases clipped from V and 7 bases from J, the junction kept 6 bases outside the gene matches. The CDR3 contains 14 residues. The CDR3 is CASRADRGGEKLFF. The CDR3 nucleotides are TGTGCCAGCAGGGCGGACAGGGGTGGTGAAAAACTGTTTTTT.

The CDR3 nucleotides read TGTGCCAGCAGCTTAACCTCAGGGGTTGGAAACACCATATATTTT. Translated, it gives CASSLTSGVGNTIYF. The chain links TRBV7-3 to TRBJ1-3, with D tentatively TRBD1 (6 bases). Looked up from germline, CDR1 is SGHTA and CDR2 is FQGTGA. The CDR3 is 15 residues long. The ends were cut back, 0 bases at V and 3 bases at J, with 9 bases in the middle.

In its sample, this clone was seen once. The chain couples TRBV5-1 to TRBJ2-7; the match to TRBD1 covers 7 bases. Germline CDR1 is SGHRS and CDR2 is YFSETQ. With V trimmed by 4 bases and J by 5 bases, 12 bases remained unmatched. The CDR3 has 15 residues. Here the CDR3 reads CASSQLTGAAHEQYF. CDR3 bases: TGCGCCAGCAGCCAATTAACAGGGGCGGCTCACGAGCAGTACTTC.

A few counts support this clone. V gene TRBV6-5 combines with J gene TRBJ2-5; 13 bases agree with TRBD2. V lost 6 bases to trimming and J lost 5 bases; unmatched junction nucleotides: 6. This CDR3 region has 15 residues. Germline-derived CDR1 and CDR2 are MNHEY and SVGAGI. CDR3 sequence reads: CASSRGLAGKETQYF. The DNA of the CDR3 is TGTGCCAGCAGCCGGGGACTAGCGGGGAAGGAGACCCAGTACTTC.

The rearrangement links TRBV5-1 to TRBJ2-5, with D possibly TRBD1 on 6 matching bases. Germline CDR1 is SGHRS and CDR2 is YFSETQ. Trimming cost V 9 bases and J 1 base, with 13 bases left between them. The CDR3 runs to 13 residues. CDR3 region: CATSRDIQETQYF. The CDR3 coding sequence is TGCGCCACCTCCCGGGACATCCAAGAGACCCAGTACTTC.

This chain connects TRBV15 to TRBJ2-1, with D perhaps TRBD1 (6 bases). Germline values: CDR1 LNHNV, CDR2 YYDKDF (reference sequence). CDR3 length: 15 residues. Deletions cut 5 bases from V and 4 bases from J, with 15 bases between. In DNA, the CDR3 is TGTGCCACCAGCGGAAGACGGGACACATACAATGAGCAGTTCTTC. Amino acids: CATSGRRDTYNEQFF.

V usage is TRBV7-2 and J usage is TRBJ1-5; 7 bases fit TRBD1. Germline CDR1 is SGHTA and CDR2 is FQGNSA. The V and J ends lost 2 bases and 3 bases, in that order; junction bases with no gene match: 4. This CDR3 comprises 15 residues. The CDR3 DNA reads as TGTGCCAGCAGCTTACTAGGGGGCTACAATCAGCCCCAGCATTTT. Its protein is CASSLLGGYNQPQHF.

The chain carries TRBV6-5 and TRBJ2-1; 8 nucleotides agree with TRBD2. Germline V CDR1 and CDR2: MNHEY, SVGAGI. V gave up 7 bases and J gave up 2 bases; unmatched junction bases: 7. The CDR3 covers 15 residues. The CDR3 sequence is CASTPTGGAYNEQFF. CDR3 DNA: TGTGCCAGCACCCCGACGGGGGGGGCCTACAATGAGCAGTTCTTC.